This T cell receptor beta chain was captured in a study of blood T cell repertoires in COVID-19. With 2 bases removed from V and 7 bases from J, the gap between germline ends came to 8 bases. This CDR3 has 11 amino acids. From germline, CDR1 is GTSNPN and CDR2 SVGIG (reference sequence). Assay: immunoSEQ multiplex PCR; the TCRdb copy retains only in-frame clones and omits some. The data contain under 350,000 clones, around 89% of them singletons. The origin of this receptor is a man aged 35 to 55 with acute or convalescent COVID-19. This chain links TRBV30 with TRBJ1-2, with D perhaps matching TRBD1 (6 bases). Sample: peripheral blood. The CDR3 spells CAWSRTVGYTF. The CDR3 DNA reads as TGTGCCTGGAGTAGGACAGTTGGCTACACCTTC.